The 9 T cell receptor beta chains below all came from one sample that was sequenced in a study of blood T cell repertoires in COVID-19. TCRdb's table, derived via immunoSEQ multiplex PCR, lists solely in-frame clones and lacks some. The sample consists of some 180,000 clones, 70% to 90% of them appearing once. Sequenced input: peripheral blood. Source of these receptors: a woman of 80 years or more with COVID-19, enrolled during active disease.

The V gene is TRBV18, the J gene TRBJ1-1; D uncertain. The CDR3 has 14 amino acids. Germline CDR1 and CDR2: KGHSH and LQKENI. V dropped 6 bases and J dropped 11 bases, with 22 bases sitting between them. The CDR3 spells CASSQLGLPWHAFF. The DNA of the CDR3 is TGTGCCAGCTCCCAACTCGGACTCCCCTGGCACGCTTTCTTT.

The CDR3 here is CATSDPTSGNLAGELFF. In nucleotides, the CDR3 is TGTGCCACCAGTGATCCGACTAGCGGGAACCTAGCCGGGGAGCTGTTTTTT. This rearrangement joins TRBV24-1 to TRBJ2-2; 11 bases map to TRBD2. Trimming took 3 bases from V and 6 from J; bases not matched to a gene: 8. The CDR3 length is 17 residues. CDR1 is KGHDR and CDR2 is SFDVKD in the germline V gene.

The chain recombines TRBV11-1 with TRBJ1-3, with D possibly matching TRBD1 (6 bases). This CDR3 region has 15 residues. Germline CDR1 and CDR2: SGHAT and FQDESV (reference sequence). Trimming left V 0 bases short and J 0 bases short, with 6 bases between. CDR3 nucleotides: TGTGCCAGCAGCTTAGCAGGGGGCTCTGGAAACACCATATATTTT. This encodes CASSLAGGSGNTIYF.

Written as DNA, the CDR3 is TGTGCCAGTCTCTCGGACCGGGACAGGGCTAACTATGGCTACACCTTC. This encodes CASLSDRDRANYGYTF. This chain links TRBV19 with TRBJ1-2; 9 bases match TRBD1. Germline CDR1 LNHDA, CDR2 SQIVND (reference sequence). The junction had 10 bases not matched to a gene; V was cut back by 8 bases and J by 0 bases. The CDR3 is 16 residues long.

This chain connects TRBV10-1 to TRBJ2-2; D may be TRBD2 (6 bases). Germline CDR1 WNHNN, CDR2 SYGVQD (reference sequence). This CDR3 comprises 15 residues. Trimming cost V 4 bases and J 3 bases, with 12 bases left between them. As DNA, the CDR3 is TGCGCCAGCAGTGGTGGGAGGAGGCACACCGGGGAGCTGTTTTTT. It yields the protein CASSGGRRHTGELFF.

As for this clone: One end of the junction does not line up with germline, which may come from a read error. V usage is TRBV5-4 and J usage is TRBJ2-3, with 9 bases that match TRBD2. The V gene's germline CDR1 is SGHNT and CDR2 YYREEE (reference sequence). The CDR3 has 14 amino acids. CDR3 in amino acids: CASSPGTSIDTQYF. The CDR3 bases are TGTGCCAGCAGCCCCGGGACTAGCATAGATACGCAGTATTTT.

This sequence joins TRBV9 and TRBJ2-3; TRBD2 matches 13 bases. CDR3 length: 18 residues. V lost 3 bases, J lost 0 bases, and 7 bases stayed unmatched. The germline gives CDR1 SGDLS, CDR2 YYNGEE. CDR3 in amino acids: CASSARLAGGLSTDTQYF. The CDR3 bases are TGTGCCAGCAGCGCCCGACTAGCGGGGGGCCTTAGCACAGATACGCAGTATTTT.

In this sample, this clone turned up a few times. This chain's CDR3 is CASSQGLAFYEQYF. In nucleotides, the CDR3 is TGTGCCAGCAGCCAGGGACTAGCGTTCTACGAGCAGTACTTC. The chain employs TRBV14 and TRBJ2-7; 10 bases are shared with TRBD2. The length of the CDR3 is 14 residues. The J segment lost 3 bases and the V segment lost 3 bases, leaving 2 bases of the junction unmatched. Germline V gives CDR1 SGHDN, CDR2 FVKESK.

This clone was picked up a small number of times. This chain links TRBV19 with TRBJ1-6; 7 bases fit TRBD1. The junction had 11 bases not matched to a gene; V was cut back by 6 bases and J by 0 bases. The germline V gene encodes CDR1 LNHDA and CDR2 SQIVND (reference sequence). The CDR3 is 18 residues long. The CDR3 DNA sequence: TGTGCCAGTAGAAGAAGACAGGGTGATTCCTCCTATAATTCACCCCTCCACTTT. This sequence encodes CASRRRQGDSSYNSPLHF.